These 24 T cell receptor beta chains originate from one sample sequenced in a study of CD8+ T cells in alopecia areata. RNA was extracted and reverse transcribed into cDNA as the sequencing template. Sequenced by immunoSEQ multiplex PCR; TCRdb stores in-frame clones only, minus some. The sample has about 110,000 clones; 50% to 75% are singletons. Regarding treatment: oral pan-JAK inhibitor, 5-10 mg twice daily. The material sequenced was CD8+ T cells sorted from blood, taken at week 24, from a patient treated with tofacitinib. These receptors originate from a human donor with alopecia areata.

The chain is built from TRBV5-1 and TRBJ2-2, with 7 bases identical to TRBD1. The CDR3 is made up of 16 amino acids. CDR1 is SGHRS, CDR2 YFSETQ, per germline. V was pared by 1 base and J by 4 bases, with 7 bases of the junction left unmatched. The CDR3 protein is CASSLWQGVTTGELFF. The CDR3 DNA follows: TGCGCCAGCAGCTTGTGGCAGGGGGTCACCACCGGGGAGCTGTTTTTT.

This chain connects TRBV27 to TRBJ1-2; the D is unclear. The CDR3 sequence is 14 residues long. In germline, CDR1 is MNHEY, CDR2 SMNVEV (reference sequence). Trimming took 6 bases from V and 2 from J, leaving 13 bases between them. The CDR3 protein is CASRSIGRNYGYTF. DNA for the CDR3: TGTGCCAGCAGATCTATCGGGAGGAACTATGGCTACACCTTC.

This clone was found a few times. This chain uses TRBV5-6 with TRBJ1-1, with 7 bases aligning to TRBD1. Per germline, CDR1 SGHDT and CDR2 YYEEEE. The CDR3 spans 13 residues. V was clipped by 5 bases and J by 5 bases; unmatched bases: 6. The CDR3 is CASSYDRATEAFF. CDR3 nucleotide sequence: TGTGCCAGCAGTTACGACAGGGCGACTGAAGCTTTCTTT.

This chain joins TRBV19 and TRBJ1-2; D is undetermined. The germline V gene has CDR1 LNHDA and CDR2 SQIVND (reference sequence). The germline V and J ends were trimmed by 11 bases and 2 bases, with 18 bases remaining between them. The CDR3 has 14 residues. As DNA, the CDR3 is TGTGCCTCCCAATCGGCACAGTGGAACTATGGCTACACCTTC. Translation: CASQSAQWNYGYTF. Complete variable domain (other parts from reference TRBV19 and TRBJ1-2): DGGITQSPKYLFRKEGQNVTLSCEQNLNHDAMYWYRQDPGQGLRLIYYSQIVNDFQKGDIAEGYSVSREKKESFPLTVTSAQKNPTAFYLCASQSAQWNYGYTFGSGTRLTVV.

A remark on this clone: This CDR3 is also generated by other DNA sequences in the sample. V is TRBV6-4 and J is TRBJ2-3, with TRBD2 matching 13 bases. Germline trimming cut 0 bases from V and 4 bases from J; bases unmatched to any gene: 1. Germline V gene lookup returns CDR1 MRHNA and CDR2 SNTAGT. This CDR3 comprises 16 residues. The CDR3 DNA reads TGTGCCAGCAGTGACTCACTAGCGGGGGGGCCAGATACGCAGTATTTT. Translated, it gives CASSDSLAGGPDTQYF.

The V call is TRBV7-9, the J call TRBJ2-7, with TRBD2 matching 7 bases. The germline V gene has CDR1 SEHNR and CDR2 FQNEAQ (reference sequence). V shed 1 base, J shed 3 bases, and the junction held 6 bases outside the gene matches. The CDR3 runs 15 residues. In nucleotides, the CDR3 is TGTGCCAGCAGCTTAGGGTCTAGCGGTTTCTACGAGCAGTACTTC. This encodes CASSLGSSGFYEQYF.

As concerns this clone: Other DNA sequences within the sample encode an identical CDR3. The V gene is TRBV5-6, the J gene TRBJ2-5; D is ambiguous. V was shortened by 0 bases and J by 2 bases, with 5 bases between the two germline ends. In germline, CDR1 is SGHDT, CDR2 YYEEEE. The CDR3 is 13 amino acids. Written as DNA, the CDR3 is TGTGCCAGCAGCTTGGGCCAGCAAGAGACCCAGTACTTC. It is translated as CASSLGQQETQYF.

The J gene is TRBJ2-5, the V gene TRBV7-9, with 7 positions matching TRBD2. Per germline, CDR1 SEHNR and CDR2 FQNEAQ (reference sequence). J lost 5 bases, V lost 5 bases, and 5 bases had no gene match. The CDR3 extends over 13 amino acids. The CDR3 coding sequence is TGTGCCAGCAGCCCCAGCGGGGTGGAGACCCAGTACTTC. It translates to CASSPSGVETQYF.

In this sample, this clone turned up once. CDR3 amino acids: CAISLLAGDTDTQYF. The CDR3 DNA reads TGTGCCATCAGCCTGCTAGCGGGGGACACAGATACGCAGTATTTT. The chain employs TRBV10-3 and TRBJ2-3; TRBD2 matches at 10 bases. The length of the CDR3 is 15 residues. V lost 6 bases to trimming and J lost 2 bases; unmatched junction nucleotides: 5. The germline CDR1 and CDR2 sequences are ENHRY and SYGVKD.

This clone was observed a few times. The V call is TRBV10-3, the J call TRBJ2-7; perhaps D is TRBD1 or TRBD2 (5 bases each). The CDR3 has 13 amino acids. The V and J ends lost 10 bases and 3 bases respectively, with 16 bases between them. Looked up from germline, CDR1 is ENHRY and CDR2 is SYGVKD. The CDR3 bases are TGTGCCAGCCACTGGGGGATGGGCTACGAGCAGTACTTC. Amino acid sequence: CASHWGMGYEQYF.

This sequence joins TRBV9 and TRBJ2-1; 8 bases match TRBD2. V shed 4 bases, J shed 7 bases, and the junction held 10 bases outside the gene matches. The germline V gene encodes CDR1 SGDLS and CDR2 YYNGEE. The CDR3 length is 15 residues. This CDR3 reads CASSSRGGQLNEQFF. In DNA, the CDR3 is TGTGCCAGCAGCTCCCGGGGGGGGCAATTGAATGAGCAGTTCTTC.

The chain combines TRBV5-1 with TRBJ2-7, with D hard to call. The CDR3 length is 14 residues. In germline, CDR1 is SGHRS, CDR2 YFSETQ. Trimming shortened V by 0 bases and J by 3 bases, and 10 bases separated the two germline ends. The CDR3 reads CASSLDLGIYEQYF. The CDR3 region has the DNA TGCGCCAGCAGCTTGGATCTGGGAATCTACGAGCAGTACTTC.

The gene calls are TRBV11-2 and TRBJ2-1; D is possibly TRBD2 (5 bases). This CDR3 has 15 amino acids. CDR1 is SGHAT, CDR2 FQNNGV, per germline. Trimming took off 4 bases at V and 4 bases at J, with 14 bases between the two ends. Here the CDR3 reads CASSSSFREYNEQFF. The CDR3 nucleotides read TGTGCCAGCAGCTCTTCCTTTAGGGAGTACAATGAGCAGTTCTTC.

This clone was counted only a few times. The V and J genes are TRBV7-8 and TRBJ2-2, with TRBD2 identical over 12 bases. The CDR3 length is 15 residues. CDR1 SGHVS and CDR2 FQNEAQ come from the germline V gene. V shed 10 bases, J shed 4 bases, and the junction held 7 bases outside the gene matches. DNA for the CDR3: TGTGCCACCACGCCACTAGCGGGGGGCACCGGGGAGCTGTTTTTT. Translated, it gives CATTPLAGGTGELFF.

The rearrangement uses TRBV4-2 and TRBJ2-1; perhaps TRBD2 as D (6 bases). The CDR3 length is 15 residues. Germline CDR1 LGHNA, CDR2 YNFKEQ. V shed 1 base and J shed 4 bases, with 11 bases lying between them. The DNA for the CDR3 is TGTGCCAGCAGCCAAGGTAGCGGTGTTTACAATGAGCAGTTCTTC. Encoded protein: CASSQGSGVYNEQFF.

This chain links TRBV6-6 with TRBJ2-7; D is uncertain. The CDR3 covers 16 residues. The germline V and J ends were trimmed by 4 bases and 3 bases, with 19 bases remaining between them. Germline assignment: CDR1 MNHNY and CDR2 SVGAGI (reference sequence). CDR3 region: CASSFLEADPLYEQYF. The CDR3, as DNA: TGTGCCAGCAGTTTCCTTGAGGCGGACCCTCTCTACGAGCAGTACTTC.

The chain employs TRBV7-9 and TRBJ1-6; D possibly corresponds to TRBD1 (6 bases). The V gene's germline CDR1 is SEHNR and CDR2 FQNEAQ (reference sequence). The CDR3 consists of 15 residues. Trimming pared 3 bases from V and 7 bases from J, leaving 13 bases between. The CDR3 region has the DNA TGTGCCAGCAGCTTGTTGGGACAAAGGAATTCACCCCTCCACTTT. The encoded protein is CASSLLGQRNSPLHF.

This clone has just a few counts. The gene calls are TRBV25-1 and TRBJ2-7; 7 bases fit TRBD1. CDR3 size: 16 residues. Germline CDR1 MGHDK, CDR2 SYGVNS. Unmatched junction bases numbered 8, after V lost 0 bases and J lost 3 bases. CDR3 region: CASSEYGTERNYEQYF. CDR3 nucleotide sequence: TGTGCCAGCAGTGAATATGGGACAGAGAGGAACTACGAGCAGTACTTC.

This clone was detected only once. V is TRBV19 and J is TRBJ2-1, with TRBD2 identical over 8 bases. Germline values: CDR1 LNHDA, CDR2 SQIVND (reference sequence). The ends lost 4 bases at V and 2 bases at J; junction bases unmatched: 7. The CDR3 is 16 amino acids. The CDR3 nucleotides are TGTGCCAGTAGTAAACCCCAGCGGGGGCCCTACAATGAGCAGTTCTTC. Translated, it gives CASSKPQRGPYNEQFF. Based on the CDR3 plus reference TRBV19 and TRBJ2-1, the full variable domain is DGGITQSPKYLFRKEGQNVTLSCEQNLNHDAMYWYRQDPGQGLRLIYYSQIVNDFQKGDIAEGYSVSREKKESFPLTVTSAQKNPTAFYLCASSKPQRGPYNEQFFGPGTRLTVL.

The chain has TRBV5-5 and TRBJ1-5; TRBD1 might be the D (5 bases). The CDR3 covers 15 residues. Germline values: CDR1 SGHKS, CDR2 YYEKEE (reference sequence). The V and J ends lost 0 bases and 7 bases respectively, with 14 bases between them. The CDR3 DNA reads TGTGCCAGCAGCTTGGTGGGGACCCGGGCCCAGCCCCAGCATTTT. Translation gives CASSLVGTRAQPQHF.

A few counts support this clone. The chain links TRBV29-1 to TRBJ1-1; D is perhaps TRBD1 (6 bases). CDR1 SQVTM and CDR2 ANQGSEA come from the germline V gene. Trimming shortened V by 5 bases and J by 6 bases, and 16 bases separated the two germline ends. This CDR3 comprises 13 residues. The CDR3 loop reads CSVLGGGVAEAFF. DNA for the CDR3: TGCAGCGTTTTAGGAGGGGGGGTGGCTGAAGCTTTCTTT. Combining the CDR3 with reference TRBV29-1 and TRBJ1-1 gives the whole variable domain SAVISQKPSRDICQRGTSLTIQCQVDSQVTMMFWYRQQPGQSLTLIATANQGSEATYESGFVIDKFPISRPNLTFSTLTVSNMSPEDSSIYLCSVLGGGVAEAFFGQGTRLTVV.

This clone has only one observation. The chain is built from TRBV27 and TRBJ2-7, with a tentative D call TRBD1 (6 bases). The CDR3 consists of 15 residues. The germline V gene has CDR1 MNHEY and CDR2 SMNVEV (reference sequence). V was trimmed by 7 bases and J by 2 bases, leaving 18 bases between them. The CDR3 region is CASKKDSSLPYEQYF. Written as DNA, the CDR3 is TGTGCCAGCAAAAAGGACAGCTCACTTCCCTACGAGCAGTACTTC.

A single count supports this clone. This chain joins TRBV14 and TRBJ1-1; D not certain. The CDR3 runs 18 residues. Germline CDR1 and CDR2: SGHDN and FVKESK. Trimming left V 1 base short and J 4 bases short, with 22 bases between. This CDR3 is CASSQAHPPWGSRTEAFF. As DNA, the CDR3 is TGTGCCAGCAGCCAAGCACATCCACCTTGGGGATCGCGCACTGAAGCTTTCTTT.

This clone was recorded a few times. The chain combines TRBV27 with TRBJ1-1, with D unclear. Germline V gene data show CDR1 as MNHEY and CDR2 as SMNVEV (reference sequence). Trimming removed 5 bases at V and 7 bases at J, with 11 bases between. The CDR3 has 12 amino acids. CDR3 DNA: TGTGCCAGCAGTCTACATTCCGGTGAAGCTTTCTTT. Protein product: CASSLHSGEAFF.